Included here is one T cell receptor beta chain sequence, with context. How the authors handled the data: Amplified reference gene primers provided the basis for estimating nucleated cell counts. TCRdb's copy holds only in-frame clones and misses some; the assay was immunoSEQ multiplex PCR. V and J calls and clone size are those listed in that table; D and trimming were worked out from the DNA. The repertoire holds 40,000 to 50,000 clones, with 70% to 90% as singletons. This entry comes from a study of blood T cell repertoires in COVID-19. The wider study: From the United States, Italy and Spain came samples of acute and convalescent COVID-19. Sources were T cells, B-cell-depleted T cells, or PBMCs; the material itself was cDNA or gDNA.

The sequencing input was peripheral blood. The source is a human donor in a cohort sampled during active COVID-19.

CDR3 amino acids: CASRGGRGGEKLFF. The CDR3 bases are TGTGCCAGCAGAGGAGGGCGGGGAGGGGAAAAACTGTTTTTT. J is TRBJ1-4 and V is TRBV7-9; no definite D call. This CDR3 region has 14 residues. The germline CDR1 and CDR2 sequences are SEHNR and FQNEAQ (reference sequence). Between the trimmed V and J ends, which lost 6 bases and 8 bases, there was a span of 16 bases. Based on the CDR3 plus reference TRBV7-9 and TRBJ1-4, the full variable domain is DTGVSQNPRHKITKRGQNVTFRCDPISEHNRLYWYRQTLGQGPEFLTYFQNEAQLEKSRLLSDRFSAERPKGSFSTLEIQRTEQGDSAMYLCASRGGRGGEKLFFGSGTQLSVL.